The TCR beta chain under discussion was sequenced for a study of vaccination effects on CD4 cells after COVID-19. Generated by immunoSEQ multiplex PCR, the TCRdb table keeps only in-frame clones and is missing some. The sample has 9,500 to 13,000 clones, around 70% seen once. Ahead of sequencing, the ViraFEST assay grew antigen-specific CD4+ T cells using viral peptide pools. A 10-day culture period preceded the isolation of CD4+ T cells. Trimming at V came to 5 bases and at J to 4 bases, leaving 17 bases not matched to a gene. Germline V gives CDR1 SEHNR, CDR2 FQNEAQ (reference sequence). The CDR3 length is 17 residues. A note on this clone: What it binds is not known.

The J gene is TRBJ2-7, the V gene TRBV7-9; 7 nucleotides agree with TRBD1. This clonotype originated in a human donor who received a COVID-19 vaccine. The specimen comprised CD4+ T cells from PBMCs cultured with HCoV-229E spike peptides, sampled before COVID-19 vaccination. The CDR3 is CASSPGYRGLGSYEQYF. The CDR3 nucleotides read TGTGCCAGCAGCCCAGGATACAGGGGATTGGGAAGTTACGAGCAGTACTTC.